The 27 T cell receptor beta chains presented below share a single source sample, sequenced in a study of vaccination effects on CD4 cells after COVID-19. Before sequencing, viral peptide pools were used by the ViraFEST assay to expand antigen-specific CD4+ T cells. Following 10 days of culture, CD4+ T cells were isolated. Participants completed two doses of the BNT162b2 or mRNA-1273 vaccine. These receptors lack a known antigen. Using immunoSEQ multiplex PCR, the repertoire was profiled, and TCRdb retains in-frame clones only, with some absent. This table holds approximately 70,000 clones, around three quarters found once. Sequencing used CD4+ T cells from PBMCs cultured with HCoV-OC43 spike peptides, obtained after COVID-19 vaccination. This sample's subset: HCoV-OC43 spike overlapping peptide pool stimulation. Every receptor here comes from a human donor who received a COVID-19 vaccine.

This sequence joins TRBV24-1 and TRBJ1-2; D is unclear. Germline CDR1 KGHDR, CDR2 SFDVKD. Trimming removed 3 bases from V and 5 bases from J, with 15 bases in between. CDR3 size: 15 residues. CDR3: CATSDRTGEEYGYTF. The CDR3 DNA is TGTGCCACCAGTGATCGGACCGGGGAGGAGTATGGCTACACCTTC.

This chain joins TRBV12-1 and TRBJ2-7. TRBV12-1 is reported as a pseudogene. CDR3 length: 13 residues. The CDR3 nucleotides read TGTGCCAGCAGCTTCGGCGTATTCTACGAGCAGTACGTC. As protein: CASSFGVFYEQYV.

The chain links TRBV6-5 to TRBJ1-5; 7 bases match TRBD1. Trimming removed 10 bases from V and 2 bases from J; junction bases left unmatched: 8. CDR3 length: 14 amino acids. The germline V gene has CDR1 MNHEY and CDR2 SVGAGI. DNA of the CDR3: TGTGCCACCAGAAGGGGGCTTGGCAATCAGCCCCAGCATTTT. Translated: CATRRGLGNQPQHF.

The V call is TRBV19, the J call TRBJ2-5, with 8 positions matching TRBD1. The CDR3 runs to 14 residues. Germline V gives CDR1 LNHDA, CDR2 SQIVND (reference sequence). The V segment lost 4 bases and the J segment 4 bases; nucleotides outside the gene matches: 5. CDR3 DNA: TGTGCCAGTAGTAAAGACAGGGGACGAGAGACCCAGTACTTC. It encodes CASSKDRGRETQYF.

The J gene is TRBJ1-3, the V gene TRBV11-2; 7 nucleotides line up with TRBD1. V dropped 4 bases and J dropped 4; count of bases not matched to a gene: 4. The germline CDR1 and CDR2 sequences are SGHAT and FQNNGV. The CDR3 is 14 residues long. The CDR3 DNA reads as TGTGCCAGCAGCTCCCAGACAGGGGGAAACACCATATATTTT. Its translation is CASSSQTGGNTIYF.

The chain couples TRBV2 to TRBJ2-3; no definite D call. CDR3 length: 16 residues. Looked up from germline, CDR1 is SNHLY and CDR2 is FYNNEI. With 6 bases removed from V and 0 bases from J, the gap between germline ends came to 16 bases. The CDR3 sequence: CASRGNRPPSTDTQYF. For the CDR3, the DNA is TGTGCCAGCAGGGGAAACCGGCCTCCTAGCACAGATACGCAGTATTTT.

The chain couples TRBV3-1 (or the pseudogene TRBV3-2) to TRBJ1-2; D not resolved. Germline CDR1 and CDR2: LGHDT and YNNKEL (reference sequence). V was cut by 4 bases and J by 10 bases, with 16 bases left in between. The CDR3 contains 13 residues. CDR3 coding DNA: TGTGCCAGCAGCCCCGTCGGGCAGGTTCTCTACACCTTC. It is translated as CASSPVGQVLYTF.

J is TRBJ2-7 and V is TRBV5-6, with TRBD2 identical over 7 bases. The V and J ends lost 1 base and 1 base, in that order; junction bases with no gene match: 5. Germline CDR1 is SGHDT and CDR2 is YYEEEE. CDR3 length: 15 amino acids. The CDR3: CASSLTGEGSYEQYV. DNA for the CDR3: TGTGCCAGCAGCTTGACCGGGGAGGGTTCCTACGAGCAGTACGTC.

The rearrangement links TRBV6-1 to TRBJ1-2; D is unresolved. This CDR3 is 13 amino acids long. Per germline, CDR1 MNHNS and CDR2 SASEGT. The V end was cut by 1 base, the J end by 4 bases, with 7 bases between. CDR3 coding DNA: TGTGCCAGCAGTGAAGTAGCAGGCTATGGCTACACCTTC. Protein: CASSEVAGYGYTF.

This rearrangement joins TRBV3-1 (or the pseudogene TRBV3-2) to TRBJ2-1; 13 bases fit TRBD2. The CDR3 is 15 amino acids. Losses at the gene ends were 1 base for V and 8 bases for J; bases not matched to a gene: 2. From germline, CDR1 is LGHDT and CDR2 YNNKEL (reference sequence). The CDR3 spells CASSQGTSGGYEQFF. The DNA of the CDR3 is TGTGCCAGCAGCCAAGGGACTAGCGGGGGCTATGAGCAGTTCTTC.

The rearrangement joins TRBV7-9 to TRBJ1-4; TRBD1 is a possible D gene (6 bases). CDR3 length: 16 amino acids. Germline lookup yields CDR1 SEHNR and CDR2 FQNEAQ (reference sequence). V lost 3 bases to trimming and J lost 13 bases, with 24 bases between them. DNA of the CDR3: TGTGCCAGCAGCTTTACAGGGTCCGAGACGAAAGGGAGACTGTTTTTT. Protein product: CASSFTGSETKGRLFF. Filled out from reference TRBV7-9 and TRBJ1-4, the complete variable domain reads DTGVSQNPRHKITKRGQNVTFRCDPISEHNRLYWYRQTLGQGPEFLTYFQNEAQLEKSRLLSDRFSAERPKGSFSTLEIQRTEQGDSAMYLCASSFTGSETKGRLFFGSGTQLSVL.

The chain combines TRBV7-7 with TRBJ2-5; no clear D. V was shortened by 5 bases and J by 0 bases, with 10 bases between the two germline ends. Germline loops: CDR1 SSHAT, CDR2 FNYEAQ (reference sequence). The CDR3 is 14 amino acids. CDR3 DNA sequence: TGTGCCAGCAGCCCCTTGACGTACCAAGAGACCCAGTACTTC. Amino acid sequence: CASSPLTYQETQYF. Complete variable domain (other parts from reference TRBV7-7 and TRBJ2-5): GAGVSQSPRYKVTKRGQDVTLRCDPISSHATLYWYQQALGQGPEFLTYFNYEAQPDKSGLPSDRFSAERPEGSISTLTIQRTEQRDSAMYRCASSPLTYQETQYFGPGTRLLVL.

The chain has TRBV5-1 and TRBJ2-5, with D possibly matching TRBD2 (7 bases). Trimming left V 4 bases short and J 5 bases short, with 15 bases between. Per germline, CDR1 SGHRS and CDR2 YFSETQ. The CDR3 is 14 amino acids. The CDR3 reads CASSLRRGGETQYF. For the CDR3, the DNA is TGCGCCAGCAGCCTTCGCAGGGGAGGGGAGACCCAGTACTTC.

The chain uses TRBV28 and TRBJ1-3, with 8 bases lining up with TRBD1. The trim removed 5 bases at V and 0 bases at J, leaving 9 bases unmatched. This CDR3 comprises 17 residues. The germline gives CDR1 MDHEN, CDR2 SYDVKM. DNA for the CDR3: TGTGCCAGCAGTCCCACCGGACAGGGAAACTCTGGAAACACCATATATTTT. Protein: CASSPTGQGNSGNTIYF.

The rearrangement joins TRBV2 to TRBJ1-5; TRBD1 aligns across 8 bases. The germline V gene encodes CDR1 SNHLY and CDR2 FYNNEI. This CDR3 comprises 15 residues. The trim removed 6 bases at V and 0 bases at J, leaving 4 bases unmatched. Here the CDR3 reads CASRDRAYSNQPQHF. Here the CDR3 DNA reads TGTGCCAGCAGGGACAGGGCCTATAGCAATCAGCCCCAGCATTTT.

As DNA, the CDR3 is TGCGCCAGCAGTACTGGGGGAGCACAAGGGGAGCTGTTTTTT. Its protein product is CASSTGGAQGELFF. The chain recombines TRBV10-1 with TRBJ2-2; possibly TRBD1 or TRBD2 for D (5 bases each). Looked up from germline, CDR1 is WNHNN and CDR2 is SYGVQD (reference sequence). Trimming took off 5 bases at V and 8 bases at J, with 15 bases between the two ends. The CDR3 loop spans 14 amino acids.

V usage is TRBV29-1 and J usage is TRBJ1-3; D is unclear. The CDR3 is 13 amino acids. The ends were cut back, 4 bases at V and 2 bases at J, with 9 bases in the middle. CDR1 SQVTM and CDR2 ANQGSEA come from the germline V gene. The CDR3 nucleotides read TGCAGCGTTGCTCGGGGAACTGGAAACACCATATATTTT. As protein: CSVARGTGNTIYF.

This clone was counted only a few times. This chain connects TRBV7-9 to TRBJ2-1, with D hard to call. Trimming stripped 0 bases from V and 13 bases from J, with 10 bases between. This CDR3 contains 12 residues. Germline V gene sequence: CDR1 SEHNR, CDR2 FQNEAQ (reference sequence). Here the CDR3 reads CASSLASSTQFF. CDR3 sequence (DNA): TGTGCCAGCAGCTTAGCGTCAAGTACTCAGTTCTTC.

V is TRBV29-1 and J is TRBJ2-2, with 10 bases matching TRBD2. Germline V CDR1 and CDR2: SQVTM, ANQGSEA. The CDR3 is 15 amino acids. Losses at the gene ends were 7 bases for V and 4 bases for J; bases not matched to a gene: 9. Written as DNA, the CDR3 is TGCAGCGCCTCCGGGACTAGCGTCTTCACCGGGGAGCTGTTTTTT. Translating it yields CSASGTSVFTGELFF.

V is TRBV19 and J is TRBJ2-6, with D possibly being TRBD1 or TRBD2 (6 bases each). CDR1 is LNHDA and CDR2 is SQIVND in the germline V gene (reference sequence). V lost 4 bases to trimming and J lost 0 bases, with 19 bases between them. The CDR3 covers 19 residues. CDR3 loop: CASSTSIGGRTSGANVLTF. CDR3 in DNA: TGTGCCAGTAGTACCTCAATTGGGGGGCGGACCTCTGGGGCCAACGTCCTGACTTTC.

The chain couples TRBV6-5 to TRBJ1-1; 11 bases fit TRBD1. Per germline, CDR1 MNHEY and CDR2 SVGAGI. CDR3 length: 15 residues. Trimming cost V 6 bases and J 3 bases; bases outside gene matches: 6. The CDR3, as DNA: TGTGCCAGCAGCTCGGACAGGGGGCGAGACACTGAAGCTTTCTTT. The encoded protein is CASSSDRGRDTEAFF.

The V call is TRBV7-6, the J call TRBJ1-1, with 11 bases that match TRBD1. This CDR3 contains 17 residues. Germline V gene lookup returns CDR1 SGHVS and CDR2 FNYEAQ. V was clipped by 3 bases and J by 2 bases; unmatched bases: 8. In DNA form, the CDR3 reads TGTGCCAGCAGCTTTTCGCCTGGACAGGGGGCAAACACTGAAGCTTTCTTT. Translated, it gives CASSFSPGQGANTEAFF. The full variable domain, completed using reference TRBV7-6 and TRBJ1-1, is GAGVSQSPRYKVTKRGQDVALRCDPISGHVSLYWYRQALGQGPEFLTYFNYEAQQDKSGLPNDRFSAERPEGSISTLTIQRTEQRDSAMYRCASSFSPGQGANTEAFFGQGTRLTVV.

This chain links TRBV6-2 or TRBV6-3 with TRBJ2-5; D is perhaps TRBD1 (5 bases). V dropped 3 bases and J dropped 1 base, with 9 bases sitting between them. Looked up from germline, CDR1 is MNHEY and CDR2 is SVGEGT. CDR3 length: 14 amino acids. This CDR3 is CASSYRRGQETQYF. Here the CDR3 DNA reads TGTGCCAGCAGTTATCGAAGGGGCCAAGAGACCCAGTACTTC.

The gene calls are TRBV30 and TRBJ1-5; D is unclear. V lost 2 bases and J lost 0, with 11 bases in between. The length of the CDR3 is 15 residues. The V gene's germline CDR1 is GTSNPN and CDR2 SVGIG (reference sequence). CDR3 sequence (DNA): TGTGCCTGGAGTCTCGGGCCTTATAGCAATCAGCCCCAGCATTTT. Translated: CAWSLGPYSNQPQHF.

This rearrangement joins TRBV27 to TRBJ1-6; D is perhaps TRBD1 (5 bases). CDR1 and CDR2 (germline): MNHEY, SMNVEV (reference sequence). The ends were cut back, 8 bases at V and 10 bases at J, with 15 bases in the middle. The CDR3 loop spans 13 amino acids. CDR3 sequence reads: CASAELGDSPLHF. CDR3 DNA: TGTGCCAGCGCAGAGTTGGGGGACTCACCCCTCCACTTT.

This chain's CDR3 is CASSPQGQGASGYGYTF. DNA of the CDR3: TGCGCCAGCAGCCCACAAGGACAGGGGGCTAGTGGCTATGGCTACACCTTC. The chain employs TRBV5-1 and TRBJ1-2; TRBD1 agrees at 11 bases. With 4 bases clipped from V and 4 bases from J, the junction kept 12 bases outside the gene matches. Germline V gene lookup returns CDR1 SGHRS and CDR2 YFSETQ. The CDR3 spans 17 residues.

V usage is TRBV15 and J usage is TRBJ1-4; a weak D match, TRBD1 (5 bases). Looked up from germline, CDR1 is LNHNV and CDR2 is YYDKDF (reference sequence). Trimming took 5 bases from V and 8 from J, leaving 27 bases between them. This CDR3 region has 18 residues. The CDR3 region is CATSRSRLPIGGGEKLFF. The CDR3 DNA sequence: TGTGCCACCAGCCGCTCCAGGCTACCCATTGGGGGAGGGGAAAAACTGTTTTTT.